The rows below give T cell receptor beta chains drawn from one sample of a study of cytomegalovirus exposure and HLA in healthy donors. Libraries were prepared by immunoSEQ multiplex PCR; TCRdb keeps only in-frame clonotypes and omits some of them. The table has just over 150,000 clones, approximately 76% seen once. The material sequenced was PBMCs. The source of these receptors is a female donor in good health and CMV-seronegative. CDR3s include the opening cysteine and the closing phenylalanine or tryptophan. Fields, in order: V gene, D gene, J gene, clone size, CDR3 protein, CDR3 DNA. D genes are given only for firm matches. Clone size is given for some rows only: seen once, a few or many times, or a class if the clone is expanded.

V gene: TRBV7-7; D gene: NA; J gene: TRBJ2-2; clone size: NA; CDR3 protein: CASSEQAGELFF; CDR3 DNA: TGTGCCAGCAGCGAACAGGCCGGGGAGCTGTTTTTT
V gene: TRBV11-2; D gene: TRBD1; J gene: TRBJ2-7; clone size: NA; CDR3 protein: CASRESRGQGFAYEQYF; CDR3 DNA: TGTGCCAGCAGAGAAAGCCGCGGACAGGGCTTTGCCTACGAGCAGTACTTC
V gene: TRBV2; D gene: NA; J gene: TRBJ2-7; clone size: NA; CDR3 protein: CASSAPGLPYEQYF; CDR3 DNA: TGTGCCAGCAGTGCTCCGGGACTTCCCTACGAGCAGTACTTC
V gene: TRBV18; D gene: NA; J gene: TRBJ1-5; clone size: NA; CDR3 protein: CASSPGQFQPQHF; CDR3 DNA: TGTGCCAGCTCACCAGGGCAGTTTCAGCCCCAGCATTTT
V gene: TRBV14; D gene: NA; J gene: TRBJ2-7; clone size: NA; CDR3 protein: CASSQHRSTEQYF; CDR3 DNA: TGTGCCAGCAGCCAACACAGATCTACCGAGCAGTACTTC
V gene: TRBV10-3; D gene: NA; J gene: TRBJ1-1; clone size: NA; CDR3 protein: CAISEMGRGSFEAFF; CDR3 DNA: TGTGCCATCAGTGAGATGGGCAGGGGCAGTTTTGAAGCTTTCTTT
V gene: TRBV6-1; D gene: TRBD1; J gene: TRBJ1-4; clone size: NA; CDR3 protein: CASTPSGTGGEKLFF; CDR3 DNA: TGTGCCAGCACCCCATCCGGGACAGGGGGCGAAAAACTGTTTTTT
V gene: TRBV29-1; D gene: TRBD1; J gene: TRBJ1-2; clone size: NA; CDR3 protein: CSVRGQGASANYGYTF; CDR3 DNA: TGCAGCGTTCGAGGACAGGGGGCTTCAGCTAACTATGGCTACACCTTC
V gene: TRBV7-3; D gene: NA; J gene: TRBJ2-1; clone size: NA; CDR3 protein: CASSLHAGLYNEQFF; CDR3 DNA: TGTGCCAGCAGCTTACACGCGGGCCTCTACAATGAGCAGTTCTTC
V gene: TRBV27; D gene: NA; J gene: TRBJ2-2; clone size: NA; CDR3 protein: CASSHRRGANTGELFF; CDR3 DNA: TGTGCCAGCAGTCATCGTCGGGGGGCAAACACCGGGGAGCTGTTTTTT
V gene: TRBV5-6; D gene: NA; J gene: TRBJ1-5; clone size: NA; CDR3 protein: CASSIDSNNQPQHF; CDR3 DNA: TGTGCCAGCAGCATAGACAGCAACAATCAGCCCCAGCATTTT
V gene: TRBV5-1; D gene: TRBD1; J gene: TRBJ2-3; clone size: once; CDR3 protein: CASSLIEGATDTQYF; CDR3 DNA: TGCGCCAGCAGCTTGATTGAGGGGGCCACAGATACGCAGTATTTT
V gene: TRBV6-1; D gene: TRBD1; J gene: TRBJ2-1; clone size: NA; CDR3 protein: CASSRTGGPPNEQFF; CDR3 DNA: TGTGCCAGCAGTAGGACAGGGGGCCCTCCCAATGAGCAGTTCTTC
V gene: TRBV7-9; D gene: TRBD1; J gene: TRBJ2-7; clone size: NA; CDR3 protein: CASRQGSSYEQYF; CDR3 DNA: TGTGCCAGTCGACAGGGGAGCTCCTACGAGCAGTACTTC
V gene: TRBV7-2; D gene: NA; J gene: TRBJ2-1; clone size: NA; CDR3 protein: CASSPDSLISNNEQFF; CDR3 DNA: TGTGCCAGCAGCCCGGACAGTCTGATCTCCAACAATGAGCAGTTCTTC
V gene: TRBV5-6; D gene: TRBD2; J gene: TRBJ2-1; clone size: NA; CDR3 protein: CASSPPGLGYNEQFF; CDR3 DNA: TGTGCCAGCAGTCCTCCCGGACTAGGGTACAATGAGCAGTTCTTC
V gene: TRBV5-1; D gene: NA; J gene: TRBJ2-7; clone size: NA; CDR3 protein: CASNLGSGTYEQYF; CDR3 DNA: TGCGCCAGCAATCTTGGTAGCGGAACCTACGAGCAGTACTTC
V gene: TRBV12-5; D gene: NA; J gene: TRBJ1-2; clone size: NA; CDR3 protein: CASGAADRNYGYTF; CDR3 DNA: TGTGCTAGTGGTGCCGCGGACAGAAACTATGGCTACACCTTC
V gene: TRBV6-5; D gene: TRBD1; J gene: TRBJ1-5; clone size: NA; CDR3 protein: CASSGLTGGNQPQHF; CDR3 DNA: TGTGCCAGCAGTGGCTTGACAGGGGGCAATCAGCCCCAGCATTTT
V gene: TRBV5-4; D gene: TRBD1; J gene: TRBJ1-6; clone size: NA; CDR3 protein: CASSHFRQGASYNSPLHF; CDR3 DNA: TGTGCCAGCAGCCACTTCCGGCAGGGGGCGTCCTATAATTCACCCCTCCACTTT
V gene: TRBV19; D gene: TRBD1; J gene: TRBJ1-4; clone size: NA; CDR3 protein: CASSPRQGVTNEKLFF; CDR3 DNA: TGTGCCAGTAGTCCCCGACAGGGGGTAACTAATGAAAAACTGTTTTTT
V gene: TRBV9; D gene: NA; J gene: TRBJ2-5; clone size: NA; CDR3 protein: CASSVGGGGETQYF; CDR3 DNA: TGTGCCAGCAGCGTAGGGGGGGGCGGAGAGACCCAGTACTTC
V gene: TRBV25-1; D gene: NA; J gene: TRBJ2-7; clone size: NA; CDR3 protein: CASSGVGEYYEQYF; CDR3 DNA: TGTGCCAGCAGTGGCGTAGGGGAATACTACGAGCAGTACTTC
V gene: TRBV10-3; D gene: TRBD2; J gene: TRBJ2-4; clone size: NA; CDR3 protein: CAIGTSASENIQYF; CDR3 DNA: TGTGCCATCGGGACTAGCGCCTCGGAAAACATTCAGTACTTC
V gene: TRBV19; D gene: TRBD2; J gene: TRBJ2-2; clone size: NA; CDR3 protein: CASSRETSGPHRELFF; CDR3 DNA: TGTGCCAGTAGCCGGGAGACTAGCGGGCCCCATCGGGAGCTGTTTTTT
V gene: TRBV5-1; D gene: NA; J gene: TRBJ2-5; clone size: NA; CDR3 protein: CASSSFSGGETQYF; CDR3 DNA: TGCGCCAGCAGCTCCTTTTCGGGTGGCGAGACCCAGTACTTC
V gene: TRBV11-1; D gene: TRBD1; J gene: TRBJ1-3; clone size: many; CDR3 protein: CASSRQGSGNTIYF; CDR3 DNA: TGTGCCAGCTCAAGACAGGGCTCTGGAAACACCATATATTTT
V gene: TRBV7-8; D gene: TRBD2; J gene: TRBJ2-7; clone size: NA; CDR3 protein: CASRPSGVVPYEQYF; CDR3 DNA: TGTGCCAGCCGCCCTAGCGGGGTCGTACCCTACGAGCAGTACTTC
V gene: TRBV5-5; D gene: NA; J gene: TRBJ1-2; clone size: NA; CDR3 protein: CASSAPGTPTLRGYTF; CDR3 DNA: TGTGCCAGCAGCGCCCCCGGGACACCGACACTCCGGGGCTACACCTTC
V gene: TRBV27; D gene: NA; J gene: TRBJ2-3; clone size: once; CDR3 protein: CASSLVRGTDTQYF; CDR3 DNA: TGTGCCAGCAGTTTAGTGCGGGGCACAGATACGCAGTATTTT
V gene: TRBV5-1; D gene: TRBD2; J gene: TRBJ2-5; clone size: few; CDR3 protein: CASSFAGGTGETQYF; CDR3 DNA: TGCGCCAGCAGTTTTGCGGGGGGCACGGGAGAGACCCAGTACTTC
V gene: TRBV14; D gene: TRBD2; J gene: TRBJ2-1; clone size: NA; CDR3 protein: CASSLRLAGGIDEQFF; CDR3 DNA: TGTGCCAGCAGCCTGAGACTAGCGGGGGGTATTGATGAGCAGTTCTTC
V gene: TRBV11-2; D gene: TRBD1; J gene: TRBJ2-2; clone size: NA; CDR3 protein: CASAGQVTNTGELFF; CDR3 DNA: TGTGCCAGCGCCGGACAGGTTACGAACACCGGGGAGCTGTTTTTT
V gene: TRBV7-9; D gene: NA; J gene: TRBJ2-5; clone size: NA; CDR3 protein: CASSLPPPGTQYF; CDR3 DNA: TGTGCCAGCAGCCTACCTCCCCCGGGGACCCAGTACTTC